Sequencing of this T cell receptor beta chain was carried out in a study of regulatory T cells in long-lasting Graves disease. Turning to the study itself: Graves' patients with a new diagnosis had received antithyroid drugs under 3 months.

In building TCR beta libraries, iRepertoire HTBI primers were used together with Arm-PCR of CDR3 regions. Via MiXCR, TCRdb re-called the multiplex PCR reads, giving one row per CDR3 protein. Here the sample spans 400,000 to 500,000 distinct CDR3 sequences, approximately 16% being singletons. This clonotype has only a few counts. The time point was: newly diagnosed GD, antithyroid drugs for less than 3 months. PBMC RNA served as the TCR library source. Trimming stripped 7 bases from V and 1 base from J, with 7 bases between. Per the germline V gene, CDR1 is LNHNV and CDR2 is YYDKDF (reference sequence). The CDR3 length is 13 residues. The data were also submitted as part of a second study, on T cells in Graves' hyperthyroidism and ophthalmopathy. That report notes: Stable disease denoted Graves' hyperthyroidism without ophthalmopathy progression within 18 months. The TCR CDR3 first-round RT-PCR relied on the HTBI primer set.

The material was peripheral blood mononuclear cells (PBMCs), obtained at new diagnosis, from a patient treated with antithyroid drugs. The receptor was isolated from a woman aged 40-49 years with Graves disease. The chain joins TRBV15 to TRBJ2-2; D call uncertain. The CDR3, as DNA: TGTGCCACCATTAGACAGAACACCGGGGAGCTGTTTTTT. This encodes CATIRQNTGELFF.